This is a list of T cell receptor beta chains from one sample in a study of cytomegalovirus exposure and HLA in healthy donors. Sequenced by immunoSEQ multiplex PCR; TCRdb stores in-frame clones only, minus some. The repertoire consists of around 200,000 clones, with 75% to 85% occurring once and the leading ten covering 0.65%. Specimen: PBMCs. The source is a boy under 18 in good health and CMV-seronegative. The CDR3 runs from the conserved cysteine through the conserved F or W. Fields, in order: clone size, V gene, D gene, J gene, CDR3 protein, CDR3 DNA. The D gene is left open where the match is weak. A row's size may be missing; if present it is once, few, many or a size class.

-	TRBV11-3	-	TRBJ2-7	CASSLDGGYSYEQYF	TGTGCCAGCAGCTTAGATGGGGGGTACTCCTACGAGCAGTACTTC
-	TRBV7-8	TRBD1	TRBJ1-1	CASSLVGGPTEAFF	TGTGCCAGCAGCTTAGTAGGGGGCCCCACTGAAGCTTTCTTT
-	TRBV29-1	-	TRBJ2-7	CSARGGAIYEQYF	TGCAGCGCCCGAGGAGGCGCCATCTACGAGCAGTACTTC
few	TRBV10-3	-	TRBJ1-1	CAISETQWNTEAFF	TGTGCCATCAGTGAGACACAGTGGAACACTGAAGCTTTCTTT
-	TRBV18	TRBD1	TRBJ1-1	CASSPLKTGPAGNTEAFF	TGTGCCAGCTCCCCCCTTAAGACAGGGCCGGCTGGGAACACTGAAGCTTTCTTT
few	TRBV5-1	-	TRBJ2-2	CASSSQDRNTGELFF	TGCGCCAGCAGCTCTCAGGACAGGAACACCGGGGAGCTGTTTTTT
-	TRBV7-9	TRBD1	TRBJ1-3	CASSTRQGSNTIYF	TGTGCCAGCAGCACCCGACAGGGGTCGAACACCATATATTTT
once	TRBV5-4	-	TRBJ2-1	CASSLASKVGGSYNEQFF	TGTGCCAGCAGCTTGGCGTCCAAAGTCGGGGGCTCCTACAATGAGCAGTTCTTC
-	TRBV19	TRBD1	TRBJ1-1	CASSIRDRGPRNTEAFF	TGTGCCAGTAGTATAAGGGACAGGGGACCCCGGAACACTGAAGCTTTCTTT
once	TRBV5-4	TRBD2	TRBJ2-1	CASSLTSGSYNEQFF	TGTGCCAGCAGCTTGACTAGCGGCTCCTACAATGAGCAGTTCTTC
-	TRBV4-1	-	TRBJ1-6	CASSQDRGRASPLHF	TGCGCCAGCAGCCAAGATAGGGGTAGGGCCTCACCCCTCCACTTT
-	TRBV15	TRBD1	TRBJ1-1	CATSSRDRGDTEAFF	TGTGCCACCAGCAGTCGGGACAGGGGGGACACTGAAGCTTTCTTT
-	TRBV13	-	TRBJ2-7	CASSLDPFGPYEQYF	TGTGCCAGCAGCTTAGACCCTTTTGGGCCCTACGAGCAGTACTTC
-	TRBV7-6	-	TRBJ1-2	CASSLAGGSYGYTF	TGTGCCAGCAGCTTAGCGGGGGGTTCCTATGGCTACACCTTC
-	TRBV9	TRBD1	TRBJ1-6	CASSGISGQGYSPLHF	TGTGCCAGCAGCGGCATCTCGGGACAGGGGTATTCACCCCTCCACTTT
-	TRBV7-2	TRBD1	TRBJ1-4	CASSPRTGSNEKLFF	TGTGCCAGCAGCCCACGGACAGGGAGTAATGAAAAACTGTTTTTT
few	TRBV6-5	TRBD1	TRBJ1-1	CASSTSRGTEAFF	TGTGCCAGCAGTACTTCCAGGGGGACTGAAGCTTTCTTT